A single sample gave rise to the 25 T cell receptor beta chains below, sequenced in a study of response to subunit inactivated influenza vaccine. TCRdb processed the RT-PCR reads anew with MiXCR; each CDR3 protein has one entry. The sample gives hundreds of thousands of distinct CDR3 sequences, more than 15% of which show up once; 9.5% to 13% is in the top ten. The sample consisted of PBMCs from blood, taken 12 days after vaccination. Receptors were obtained from a man over 45 who received an inactivated influenza vaccine.

This clonotype was observed a handful of times. V gene TRBV12-3 or TRBV12-4 combines with J gene TRBJ2-7; TRBD2 agrees at 13 bases. Trimming cost V 6 bases and J 4 bases; bases outside gene matches: 15. The CDR3 is 18 amino acids. The CDR3 is CASRLGLAGSIIPYEQYF. CDR3 DNA sequence: TGTGCCAGCAGACTGGGACTAGCGGGGAGTATAATTCCGTACGAGCAGTACTTC.

This clonotype has at least ten counts. The chain couples TRBV20-1 to TRBJ2-5, with unresolved D. The ends were cut back, 6 bases at V and 4 bases at J, with 18 bases in the middle. Germline V lookup: CDR1 DFQATT, CDR2 SNEGSKA (reference sequence). The CDR3 spans 14 residues. CDR3 protein: CSAKTRPGVETQYF. CDR3 DNA sequence: TGCAGTGCCAAAACAAGGCCAGGCGTAGAGACCCAGTACTTC.

This chain joins TRBV20-1 and TRBJ2-3; D possibly corresponds to TRBD1 (6 bases). V was shortened by 3 bases and J by 2 bases, with 15 bases between the two germline ends. Germline V CDR1 and CDR2: DFQATT, SNEGSKA (reference sequence). This CDR3 has 15 residues. CDR3 nucleotide sequence: TGCAGTGCTAGGCGTGGACAGATATACACAGATACGCAGTATTTT. This codes for CSARRGQIYTDTQYF.

On this clonotype: At one of its ends the junction is not consistent with the germline gene, which may arise from a read error. V and J are TRBV19 and TRBJ2-3, with D possibly matching TRBD2 (6 bases). The CDR3 spans 18 residues. Germline CDR1 reads LNHDA; CDR2 reads SQIVND (reference sequence). The CDR3 region has the DNA TGTGCCAGTACGGGAGCGGCGGGGTACCTTACCTCCACAGATACGCACTATTTT. As protein: CASTGAAGYLTSTDTHYF.

This chain links TRBV28 with TRBJ2-7, with D perhaps matching TRBD1 or TRBD2 (5 bases each). This CDR3 has 14 amino acids. CDR1 and CDR2 (germline): MDHEN, SYDVKM. V was shortened by 5 bases and J by 3 bases, with 14 bases between the two germline ends. CDR3 nucleotides: TGTGCCAGCAGTCCCTACCAGGGACGCTACGAGCAGTACTTC. It codes for CASSPYQGRYEQYF.

This clonotype was observed at least ten times. This chain connects TRBV5-1 to TRBJ2-7; 11 bases agree with TRBD1. Germline V gene sequence: CDR1 SGHRS, CDR2 YFSETQ. The CDR3 is made up of 14 amino acids. Trimming took 3 bases from V and 6 from J; bases not matched to a gene: 5. CDR3 in amino acids: CASSSAGTGGEQYF. As DNA, the CDR3 is TGCGCCAGCAGCTCCGCCGGGACAGGGGGCGAGCAGTACTTC. Full variable domain (outside the CDR3, taken from reference TRBV5-1 and TRBJ2-7): KAGVTQTPRYLIKTRGQQVTLSCSPISGHRSVSWYQQTPGQGLQFLFEYFSETQRNKGNFPGRFSGRQFSNSRSEMNVSTLELGDSALYLCASSSAGTGGEQYFGPGTRLTVT.

This clonotype was detected once. CDR3 DNA: TGTGCCAGCAGCCAAGAAGGGGAGAACACTGAAGCTTTCTTT. Protein: CASSQEGENTEAFF. The rearrangement uses TRBV4-2 and TRBJ1-1; D might be TRBD1 (5 bases). CDR1 and CDR2 from the germline V gene are LGHNA and YNFKEQ. The V end lost 0 bases, the J end lost 1 base, and 6 bases lay between the germline ends. This CDR3 is built from 14 residues.

The chain has TRBV12-3 or TRBV12-4 and TRBJ2-5; D remains ambiguous. The CDR3 is 11 residues long. V was clipped by 3 bases and J by 7 bases, with 6 bases between them. Here the CDR3 reads CASSFSVTQYF. In nucleotides, the CDR3 is TGTGCCAGCAGTTTTTCAGTGACCCAGTACTTC.

This chain uses TRBV10-3 with TRBJ2-3; 8 bases agree with TRBD1. Trimming at V came to 0 bases and at J to 1 base, leaving 12 bases not matched to a gene. The CDR3 covers 19 residues. Germline V gene lookup returns CDR1 ENHRY and CDR2 SYGVKD. The CDR3 DNA is TGTGCCATCAGTGAGTCCGGGACAGGAAATTTCTACGGCACAGATACGCAGTATTTT. Its protein is CAISESGTGNFYGTDTQYF.

This clonotype was detected only a few times. The chain uses TRBV12-5 and TRBJ2-7; 7 bases are shared with TRBD1. Germline CDR1 is LGHNT and CDR2 is FRNRAP. The CDR3 loop spans 18 amino acids. V was clipped by 1 base and J by 0 bases; unmatched bases: 12. The CDR3 nucleotides are TGTGCTAGTGGTTTGGAACTCCAGGGGACAGCCATCTCCTACGAGCAGTACTTC. Encoded protein: CASGLELQGTAISYEQYF.

This clonotype was observed a few times. The gene calls are TRBV7-2 and TRBJ2-5; no clear D gene. V was cut by 5 bases and J by 1 base, with 5 bases left in between. Per the germline V gene, CDR1 is SGHTA and CDR2 is FQGNSA. CDR3 length equals 12 residues. CDR3 residues: CASSRPQETQYF. The CDR3 DNA reads as TGTGCCAGCAGCCGCCCCCAAGAGACCCAGTACTTC.

This rearrangement joins TRBV10-3 to TRBJ2-5; D possibly corresponds to TRBD1 (7 bases). CDR3 length: 13 amino acids. Per germline, CDR1 ENHRY and CDR2 SYGVKD. Trimming left V 10 bases short and J 5 bases short, with 17 bases between. The CDR3 sequence: CATTPTGRETQYF. The CDR3 DNA sequence: TGTGCCACAACCCCGACAGGGAGGGAGACCCAGTACTTC.

The rearrangement links TRBV18 to TRBJ1-4; D gene uncertain. V lost 0 bases and J 8 bases, leaving 10 bases between the germline ends. CDR1 and CDR2 from the germline V gene are KGHSH and LQKENI. The CDR3 loop spans 14 amino acids. For the CDR3, the DNA is TGTGCCAGCTCACCACCCGGCGCCGAGGAAAAACTGTTTTTT. Translating gives CASSPPGAEEKLFF. Variable domain in full (rest from reference TRBV18 and TRBJ1-4): NAGVMQNPRHLVRRRGQEARLRCSPMKGHSHVYWYRQLPEEGLKFMVYLQKENIIDESGMPKERFSAEFPKEGPSILRIQQVVRGDSAAYFCASSPPGAEEKLFFGSGTQLSVL.

This rearrangement joins TRBV7-9 to TRBJ1-1; no definite D call. CDR1 is SEHNR and CDR2 is FQNEAQ in the germline V gene (reference sequence). This CDR3 has 13 amino acids. V was trimmed by 2 bases and J by 5 bases, leaving 9 bases between them. The CDR3 region has the DNA TGTGCCAGCAGCTTACAGTGGGGAACTGAAGCTTTCTTT. Translated, it gives CASSLQWGTEAFF.

The genes are TRBV7-2 and TRBJ1-3; maybe TRBD1 (6 bases). The V gene lost 5 bases and the J gene lost 2 bases, with 10 bases spanning the gap. Germline CDR1 reads SGHTA; CDR2 reads FQGNSA. The CDR3 runs 14 residues. Here the CDR3 DNA reads TGTGCCAGCAGCCGACAGGCCGCTGGAAACACCATATATTTT. It encodes CASSRQAAGNTIYF.

The gene calls are TRBV5-1 and TRBJ1-1; no firm D call. V lost 5 bases to trimming and J lost 1 base, with 12 bases between them. This CDR3 region has 14 residues. The germline gives CDR1 SGHRS, CDR2 YFSETQ. In nucleotides, the CDR3 is TGCGCCAGCAGGGCCACATACAGGAACACTGAAGCTTTCTTT. It encodes CASRATYRNTEAFF. The variable domain in full, completed from reference TRBV5-1 and TRBJ1-1, reads KAGVTQTPRYLIKTRGQQVTLSCSPISGHRSVSWYQQTPGQGLQFLFEYFSETQRNKGNFPGRFSGRQFSNSRSEMNVSTLELGDSALYLCASRATYRNTEAFFGQGTRLTVV.

This rearrangement joins TRBV2 to TRBJ2-1, with TRBD1 as a possible D gene (5 bases). CDR1 is SNHLY, CDR2 FYNNEI, per germline. This CDR3 comprises 15 residues. Trimming shortened V by 3 bases and J by 3 bases, and 12 bases separated the two germline ends. Written as DNA, the CDR3 is TGTGCCAGCAGTGATCTGGGGCTAAGCTACAATGAGCAGTTCTTC. Its protein is CASSDLGLSYNEQFF.

There are a few counts of this clonotype. The genes are TRBV12-3 or TRBV12-4 and TRBJ2-3; 8 bases match TRBD1. J was trimmed by 8 bases and V by 3 bases; bases with no gene match: 19. The CDR3 contains 18 residues. CDR3 in amino acids: CASSLGQAQFWRPGTQYF. Written as DNA, the CDR3 is TGTGCCAGCAGTTTGGGACAGGCCCAATTTTGGCGGCCCGGTACGCAGTATTTT.

This clonotype was detected ten times or more. Germline is not matched at one junction end, which may reflect a read error. The gene calls are TRBV12-3 or TRBV12-4 and TRBJ1-5; D is unclear. There are 16 residues in the CDR3. CDR3 nucleotide sequence: TGTGCCAGCAGATTAGACTCTACTGGGGGCAATCAGCCCCAGCATTTT. It encodes CASRLDSTGGNQPQHF.

The rearrangement uses TRBV28 and TRBJ2-5, with 8 bases that match TRBD1. The CDR3 has 14 amino acids. Trimming cost V 2 bases and J 7 bases; bases outside gene matches: 6. Germline V gives CDR1 MDHEN, CDR2 SYDVKM. The CDR3 DNA sequence: TGTGCCAGCAGTTTAACACAGGGGGAATGGACCCAGTACTTC. Protein: CASSLTQGEWTQYF.

This clonotype was counted only a few times. The gene calls are TRBV7-9 and TRBJ2-1, with 7 nucleotides matching TRBD1. J lost 1 base, V lost 6 bases, and 6 bases had no gene match. This CDR3 has 15 amino acids. Germline CDR1 and CDR2: SEHNR and FQNEAQ (reference sequence). CDR3 protein: CASRRGQGSYNEQFF. The CDR3 coding sequence is TGTGCCAGCAGGAGGGGGCAGGGGTCCTACAATGAGCAGTTCTTC.

The chain couples TRBV29-1 to TRBJ2-1; 8 bases fit TRBD2. After removal of 6 bases from V and 6 bases from J, the junction contained 13 bases not matched to a gene. This CDR3 comprises 15 residues. The germline V gene encodes CDR1 SQVTM and CDR2 ANQGSEA. The DNA of the CDR3 is TGCAGCGTCGCCACCGGGACTAGGGTCTCCAATGAGCAGTTCTTC. Amino acid sequence: CSVATGTRVSNEQFF.

This clonotype has more than one count but fewer than ten. This chain joins TRBV7-8 and TRBJ2-3; TRBD2 matches at 11 bases. This CDR3 spans 16 amino acids. The V gene end was trimmed by 5 bases and the J gene end by 6 bases; junction bases not matched to a gene: 10. Germline V gene lookup returns CDR1 SGHVS and CDR2 FQNEAQ. CDR3 protein: CASSPAGSGGVDTQYF. Written as DNA, the CDR3 is TGTGCCAGCAGCCCCGCGGGTAGCGGGGGGGTGGATACGCAGTATTTT.

This clonotype was found many times. The chain employs TRBV7-2 and TRBJ2-7, with TRBD2 matching 9 bases. Unmatched junction bases numbered 4, after V lost 0 bases and J lost 4 bases. From germline, CDR1 is SGHTA and CDR2 FQGNSA. This CDR3 region has 15 residues. This CDR3 is CASSLAGTSSYEQYF. CDR3 DNA sequence: TGTGCCAGCAGCTTAGCCGGGACTAGCTCTTACGAGCAGTACTTC.

The chain uses TRBV20-1 and TRBJ2-7, with D maybe TRBD2 (5 bases). The CDR3 runs to 15 residues. CDR1 and CDR2 from the germline V gene are DFQATT and SNEGSKA (reference sequence). Trimming removed 6 bases at V and 4 bases at J, with 22 bases between. The CDR3 protein is CSAQPGPPREYEQYF. In DNA form, the CDR3 reads TGCAGTGCACAACCGGGCCCCCCGAGGGAATACGAGCAGTACTTC.